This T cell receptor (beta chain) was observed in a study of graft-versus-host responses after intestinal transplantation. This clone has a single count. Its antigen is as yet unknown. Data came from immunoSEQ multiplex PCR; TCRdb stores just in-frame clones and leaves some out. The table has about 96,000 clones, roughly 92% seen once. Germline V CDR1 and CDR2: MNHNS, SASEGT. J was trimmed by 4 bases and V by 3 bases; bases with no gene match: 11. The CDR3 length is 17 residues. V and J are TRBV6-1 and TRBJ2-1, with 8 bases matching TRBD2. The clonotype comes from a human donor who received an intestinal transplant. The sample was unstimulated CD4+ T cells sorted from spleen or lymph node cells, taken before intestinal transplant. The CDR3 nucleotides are TGTGCCAGCAGTGATCTTTTCGGGACTAGGTTATACAATGAGCAGTTCTTC. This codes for CASSDLFGTRLYNEQFF.